Sequencing of this T cell receptor beta chain was carried out in a study of CD8+ T cells in alopecia areata. Study details: Each of the treated patients was given oral tofacitinib, 5 to 10 mg twice daily, for moderate-to-severe alopecia areata. Affected scalp percentage gauged treated patients' severity.

Sequencing used cDNA as its template, made by extracting RNA and reverse transcribing it. Method: immunoSEQ multiplex PCR; TCRdb's copy keeps in-frame clones and lacks some. The table records about 200,000 clones, approximately 56% of them present only once. As for treatment: oral pan-JAK inhibitor, 5-10 mg twice daily. Lesional scalp punch biopsies and peripheral blood came from alopecia areata patients. Sequencing was performed on CD4+ T cells sorted from blood, taken at week 4, from a patient treated with tofacitinib. The receptor was derived from a human donor with alopecia areata.

The CDR3 spells CATSKAAYDNEQFF. The CDR3 region has the DNA TGTGCCACCAGCAAAGCAGCATACGACAATGAGCAGTTCTTC. This rearrangement joins TRBV15 to TRBJ2-1; no clear D. This CDR3 comprises 14 residues. CDR1 is LNHNV, CDR2 YYDKDF, per germline (reference sequence). Trimming took off 4 bases at V and 5 bases at J, with 12 bases between the two ends.